The rows below give T cell receptor beta chains drawn from one sample of a study of cytomegalovirus exposure and HLA in healthy donors. Repertoires were generated with immunoSEQ multiplex PCR, while TCRdb's copy carries only in-frame clones and drops some. Of about 120,000 clones listed, around 64% are singletons. The material sequenced was PBMCs. The origin of the receptors is a woman in her thirties in good health and CMV-seronegative. CDR3s include the opening cysteine and the closing phenylalanine or tryptophan.

>TRBV28|TRBJ2-7
CASKAGGFYEQYF
>TRBV5-6|TRBJ2-7
CASSQGPAYEQYF
>TRBV25-1|TRBJ2-3
CASTYGLADTQYF
>TRBV28|TRBJ2-7
CASSLAGGSYEQYF
>TRBV7-2|TRBJ2-1
CASQTGVIYNEQFF
>TRBV5-1|TRBJ2-7
CASSSQGLADYEQYF
>TRBV7-8|TRBJ1-1
CASSLVGRETEAFF
>TRBV11-1|TRBJ2-7
CASSWTGDDEQYF
>TRBV2|TRBJ2-2
CASSGQGYTGELFF
>TRBV7-9|TRBJ2-5
CASSLLRLDQETQYF
>TRBV10-3|TRBJ2-2
CAISEFGSGNTGELFF
>TRBV11-1|TRBJ2-2
CASSSLAGLNTGELFF
>TRBV30|TRBJ1-5
CAWTPTGYGQPQHF
>TRBV5-4|TRBJ2-7
CASSLEGREYEQYF
>TRBV4-3|TRBJ1-1
CASSQDLVTGTEAFF
>TRBV6-5|TRBJ2-1
CASSYGGFGGRAQFF
>TRBV13|TRBJ2-3
CASSWGQGASDTQYF
>TRBV10-1|TRBJ2-2
CASSPSGRRAGELFF
>TRBV2|TRBJ2-1
CASSSSGQSSYNEQFF
>TRBV4-1|TRBJ2-5
CASSQVGGLQETQYF
>TRBV6-1|TRBJ1-2
CASSVNGQYGYTF
>TRBV19|TRBJ2-1
CASSIRRGEQFF
>TRBV15|TRBJ1-1
CATSINTEAFF
>TRBV10-2|TRBJ1-6
CASSALIPAGGPNNSPLHF
>TRBV10-1|TRBJ2-3
CASSDRVEGSTDTQYF
>TRBV27|TRBJ2-3
CASKEGQGAADTQYF
>TRBV7-8|TRBJ2-7
CASSWGTIAERAYEQYF
>TRBV5-6|TRBJ2-7
CASSLFYSGRSSYEQYF
>TRBV4-1|TRBJ2-7
CASSPRGDRGGEQYF
>TRBV5-1|TRBJ1-1
CASTMSAGRNTEAFF
>TRBV4-1|TRBJ2-7
CASRPDQGTYEQYF
>TRBV18|TRBJ2-6
CASSRGQNSGANVLTF
>TRBV29-1|TRBJ2-1
CSVEIATGGFSYNEQFF
>TRBV4-1|TRBJ1-5
CASTGTGIPLGNQPQHF
>TRBV27|TRBJ1-2
CASRPLPGFNYGYTF
>TRBV9|TRBJ2-1
CASSVASGHNEQFF
>TRBV18|TRBJ1-1
CASSPGTDSGRTGAFF
>TRBV29-1|TRBJ2-5
CSVEGEVGKTQYF
>TRBV6-1|TRBJ2-5
CASSHSTVPETQYF
>TRBV30|TRBJ2-5
CAWSPGGETQYF
>TRBV7-9|TRBJ1-5
CASSSTVDNQPQHF
>TRBV5-6|TRBJ2-1
CASRGLAGEGSYNEQFF
>TRBV2|TRBJ1-2
CASSLWDRNLDYGYTF
>TRBV5-1|TRBJ2-3
CASSLAAGGSDTQYF
>TRBV27|TRBJ2-3
CASSLAGLTDTQYF